These 30 T cell receptor beta chains share one sample of origin, sequenced in a study of blood T cell repertoires in COVID-19. The table came from immunoSEQ multiplex PCR; TCRdb's copy has only in-frame clones and leaves some out. The sample yields some 250,000 clones, 70% to 90% seen once. The sample was PBMCs or T cells enriched from blood (not recorded which). These receptors were obtained from a woman aged 45-60 years who had recovered from COVID-19.

In nucleotides, the CDR3 is TGTGCCTGGAGTGTAGTTGGGGGCCGGGTCTATGGCTACACCTTC. Residues: CAWSVVGGRVYGYTF. The chain recombines TRBV30 with TRBJ1-2; maybe TRBD1 (6 bases). The germline V gene encodes CDR1 GTSNPN and CDR2 SVGIG (reference sequence). V lost 0 bases to trimming and J lost 4 bases, with 15 bases between them. The CDR3 is 15 residues long.

The rearrangement links TRBV19 to TRBJ2-7, with 10 bases aligning to TRBD2. CDR3 length: 15 amino acids. The germline gives CDR1 LNHDA, CDR2 SQIVND (reference sequence). With V trimmed by 6 bases and J by 0 bases, 5 bases remained unmatched. The CDR3 region is CASSQRTSGSYEQYF. CDR3 bases: TGTGCCAGTAGCCAACGGACTAGCGGCTCCTACGAGCAGTACTTC.

V and J are TRBV29-1 and TRBJ1-3, with no clear D. The CDR3 is 14 amino acids. CDR1 SQVTM and CDR2 ANQGSEA come from the germline V gene. Trimming removed 0 bases at V and 0 bases at J, with 6 bases between. The CDR3 loop reads CSVEDRSSGNTIYF. The CDR3 bases are TGCAGCGTTGAAGATCGCAGCTCTGGAAACACCATATATTTT.

This chain joins TRBV5-4 and TRBJ2-1; 7 bases line up with TRBD2. Looked up from germline, CDR1 is SGHNT and CDR2 is YYREEE (reference sequence). The trim removed 4 bases at V and 5 bases at J, leaving 6 bases unmatched. This CDR3 is 14 amino acids long. This chain's CDR3 is CASSRDYQNNEQFF. Here the CDR3 DNA reads TGTGCCAGCAGCCGGGACTACCAAAACAATGAGCAGTTCTTC.

V is TRBV7-3 and J is TRBJ2-1, with D perhaps TRBD1 (5 bases). V was trimmed by 2 bases and J by 5 bases, leaving 10 bases between them. This CDR3 has 14 residues. Per the germline V gene, CDR1 is SGHTA and CDR2 is FQGTGA. The CDR3 DNA reads TGTGCCAGCAGCTTAGTGGGGCTCGACAATGAGCAGTTCTTC. This gives the protein CASSLVGLDNEQFF.

This clone was counted a few times. The chain employs TRBV28 and TRBJ1-2; D unresolved. Germline V gives CDR1 MDHEN, CDR2 SYDVKM. Trimming cost V 5 bases and J 0 bases, with 16 bases left between them. The CDR3 covers 16 residues. CDR3 DNA: TGTGCCAGCAGTCCGGACGGAGGAATAGCTAACTATGGCTACACCTTC. Protein: CASSPDGGIANYGYTF.

The chain employs TRBV28 and TRBJ1-4, with 10 bases identical to TRBD1. Germline assignment: CDR1 MDHEN and CDR2 SYDVKM. V shed 6 bases, J shed 5 bases, and the junction held 15 bases outside the gene matches. This CDR3 region has 18 residues. The CDR3, as DNA: TGTGCCAGCAGCATTCTGGGGGGACAGGGGATTGTAAATGAAAAACTGTTTTTT. Protein sequence: CASSILGGQGIVNEKLFF. Full variable domain (outside the CDR3, taken from reference TRBV28 and TRBJ1-4): DVKVTQSSRYLVKRTGEKVFLECVQDMDHENMFWYRQDPGLGLRLIYFSYDVKMKEKGDIPEGYSVSREKKERFSLILESASTNQTSMYLCASSILGGQGIVNEKLFFGSGTQLSVL.

The chain joins TRBV6-1 to TRBJ2-7, with 13 bases fitting TRBD2. This CDR3 has 15 amino acids. J gave up 2 bases and V 2 bases, and 0 bases lay outside the gene matches. Germline CDR1 and CDR2: MNHNS and SASEGT. The CDR3 DNA reads TGTGCCAGCAGTGAAACTAGCGGGAGGGCCTACGAGCAGTACTTC. Its protein is CASSETSGRAYEQYF.

Written as DNA, the CDR3 is TGTGCCAGCAGCCCTACAGGGTCGTACACTGAAGCTTTCTTT. This encodes CASSPTGSYTEAFF. The chain combines TRBV27 with TRBJ1-1; D might be TRBD1 (6 bases). Per the germline V gene, CDR1 is MNHEY and CDR2 is SMNVEV (reference sequence). The CDR3 has 14 residues. V gave up 6 bases and J gave up 3 bases, with 14 bases separating them.

V usage is TRBV23-1 and J usage is TRBJ1-4, with 11 nucleotides matching TRBD1. TRBV23-1 has ORF status, its function being uncertain. V shed 3 bases, J shed 4 bases, and the junction held 16 bases outside the gene matches. The CDR3 is 20 amino acids. CDR3 region: CASSHGRGTGGRENNEKLFF. As DNA, the CDR3 is TGCGCCAGCAGTCATGGAAGGGGGACAGGGGGTCGGGAGAATAATGAAAAACTGTTTTTT.

The J gene is TRBJ1-5, the V gene TRBV11-2, with no clear D. The CDR3 runs to 15 residues. The V end was cut by 0 bases, the J end by 5 bases, with 11 bases between. Per the germline V gene, CDR1 is SGHAT and CDR2 is FQNNGV. For the CDR3, the DNA is TGTGCCAGCAGCTTAGATTTTGAACAGTATCAGCCCCAGCATTTT. Translated, it gives CASSLDFEQYQPQHF.

This chain connects TRBV27 to TRBJ2-3, with a weak D call TRBD1 (5 bases). The V end was cut by 7 bases, the J end by 6 bases, with 8 bases between. Germline V lookup: CDR1 MNHEY, CDR2 SMNVEV (reference sequence). The CDR3 contains 11 residues. The CDR3, as DNA: TGTGCCAGCACCAAGGGGGATACGCAGTATTTT. This encodes CASTKGDTQYF.

V and J are TRBV7-6 and TRBJ1-4, with 7 positions matching TRBD1. CDR3 size: 14 residues. V gave up 4 bases and J gave up 4 bases; unmatched junction bases: 3. The germline CDR1 and CDR2 sequences are SGHVS and FNYEAQ. CDR3 residues: CASSSGQFNEKLFF. The CDR3 nucleotides are TGTGCCAGCAGCTCGGGACAGTTTAATGAAAAACTGTTTTTT.

This chain uses TRBV28 with TRBJ2-7; no reliable D call. The V gene lost 1 base and the J gene lost 0 bases, with 13 bases spanning the gap. CDR1 is MDHEN, CDR2 SYDVKM, per germline. CDR3 size: 16 residues. The DNA for the CDR3 is TGTGCCAGCAGTTTATCATTGAGGCTTAGCTCCTACGAGCAGTACTTC. This encodes CASSLSLRLSSYEQYF.

The chain couples TRBV27 to TRBJ2-1; 9 bases match TRBD2. J gave up 7 bases and V 4 bases, and 14 bases lay outside the gene matches. Germline loops: CDR1 MNHEY, CDR2 SMNVEV (reference sequence). There are 17 residues in the CDR3. The CDR3 region is CASSSLTRSGRKNEQFF. CDR3 bases: TGTGCCAGCAGTTCGCTGACTCGGAGCGGGAGGAAGAATGAGCAGTTCTTC.

This chain links TRBV25-1 with TRBJ1-2; weak D call: TRBD1 (6 bases). V lost 8 bases and J 2 bases, leaving 12 bases between the germline ends. The CDR3 runs 13 residues. Per the germline V gene, CDR1 is MGHDK and CDR2 is SYGVNS. The CDR3 DNA reads TGTGCCAGCTCCGGACAGATGAACTATGGCTACACCTTC. It is translated as CASSGQMNYGYTF.

The CDR3 DNA reads TGTGCCAGTAGTAAACTAGCGACAAGCTCCTACGAGCAGTACTTC. Translating it yields CASSKLATSSYEQYF. The rearrangement links TRBV19 to TRBJ2-7; TRBD2 aligns across 7 bases. The CDR3 covers 15 residues. Germline CDR1 LNHDA, CDR2 SQIVND (reference sequence). Trimming took 4 bases from V and 0 from J; bases not matched to a gene: 6.

The chain recombines TRBV4-1 with TRBJ2-2, with 10 bases fitting TRBD2. CDR1 is MGHRA and CDR2 is YSYEKL in the germline V gene. Losses at the gene ends were 6 bases for V and 6 bases for J; bases not matched to a gene: 13. There are 17 residues in the CDR3. As DNA, the CDR3 is TGCGCCAGCAGTCCCAACTGGGCTAGCGGGAGATCCGGGGAGCTGTTTTTT. Translated: CASSPNWASGRSGELFF.

J is TRBJ1-1 and V is TRBV28, with 10 bases fitting TRBD1. CDR1 is MDHEN, CDR2 SYDVKM, per germline. The CDR3 length is 15 residues. The CDR3 here is CAARETGGFRSEAFF. CDR3 in DNA: TGTGCAGCACGGGAGACAGGGGGCTTTCGCTCTGAAGCTTTCTTT.

The rearrangement joins TRBV29-1 to TRBJ1-4, with 7 bases that match TRBD1. The CDR3 is made up of 13 amino acids. J lost 10 bases, V lost 6 bases, and 11 bases had no gene match. Per germline, CDR1 SQVTM and CDR2 ANQGSEA. CDR3 sequence (DNA): TGCAGCGTACAGGACAGGAGTCGGGGAAAACTGTTTTTT. Encoded protein: CSVQDRSRGKLFF. The full variable domain, with the rest looked up from reference TRBV29-1 and TRBJ1-4, is SAVISQKPSRDICQRGTSLTIQCQVDSQVTMMFWYRQQPGQSLTLIATANQGSEATYESGFVIDKFPISRPNLTFSTLTVSNMSPEDSSIYLCSVQDRSRGKLFFGSGTQLSVL.

This clone was counted between two and nine times. This chain uses TRBV19 with TRBJ1-5, with 9 bases fitting TRBD1. The CDR3 runs 15 residues. CDR1 and CDR2 from the germline V gene are LNHDA and SQIVND (reference sequence). Unmatched junction bases numbered 3, after V lost 3 bases and J lost 3 bases. This chain's CDR3 is CASSIWTGVNQPQHF. The CDR3 DNA follows: TGTGCCAGTAGTATCTGGACAGGGGTCAATCAGCCCCAGCATTTT.

The chain employs TRBV2 and TRBJ1-6; D perhaps matches TRBD1 (5 bases). This CDR3 has 13 amino acids. The germline CDR1 and CDR2 sequences are SNHLY and FYNNEI. Trimming pared 7 bases from V and 8 bases from J, leaving 12 bases between. CDR3 in amino acids: CASTFGGYSPLHF. CDR3 coding DNA: TGTGCCAGCACGTTTGGGGGGTATTCACCCCTCCACTTT.

This chain links TRBV6-4 with TRBJ2-7, with 9 bases lining up with TRBD2. V lost 3 bases and J lost 5; bases outside the gene matches: 11. CDR3 size: 16 residues. Germline CDR1 reads MRHNA; CDR2 reads SNTAGT. As DNA, the CDR3 is TGTGCCAGCAGTGAGAATTGCGGGAGGGCCGTCCACGAGCAGTACTTC. Translation gives CASSENCGRAVHEQYF.

The genes are TRBV20-1 and TRBJ2-1, with TRBD2 matching 8 bases. Germline CDR1 and CDR2: DFQATT and SNEGSKA (reference sequence). V dropped 5 bases and J dropped 9; count of bases not matched to a gene: 3. This CDR3 spans 11 amino acids. The CDR3 region has the DNA TGCAGTGCTGGACTAGCAGTTGAGCAGTTCTTC. It yields the protein CSAGLAVEQFF.

The chain couples TRBV7-9 to TRBJ1-4, with 8 bases identical to TRBD1. The CDR3 runs to 17 residues. Germline CDR1 is SEHNR and CDR2 is FQNEAQ (reference sequence). Germline trimming cut 5 bases from V and 7 bases from J; bases unmatched to any gene: 15. Here the CDR3 reads CASSLGDRGPGSEKLFF. The CDR3, as DNA: TGTGCCAGCAGCCTAGGTGACAGGGGCCCTGGAAGTGAAAAACTGTTTTTT.

This chain uses TRBV5-8 with TRBJ1-2; a weak D match, TRBD1 (5 bases). Germline-derived CDR1 and CDR2 are SGHTS and YDEGEE. The CDR3 runs 15 residues. V was pared by 5 bases and J by 2 bases, with 16 bases between. CDR3 sequence (DNA): TGTGCCAGCAGTACGGCGGCAGGGTCCAACTATGGCTACACCTTC. This codes for CASSTAAGSNYGYTF.

The rearrangement links TRBV28 to TRBJ1-2; tentatively, D is TRBD1 (5 bases). V shed 5 bases and J shed 5 bases, with 15 bases lying between them. Germline assignment: CDR1 MDHEN and CDR2 SYDVKM. The CDR3 extends over 14 amino acids. The CDR3 is CASSHPGQDYGYTF. CDR3 DNA: TGTGCCAGCAGTCACCCCGGACAAGATTATGGCTACACCTTC.

This clone was found a few times. This rearrangement joins TRBV9 to TRBJ2-7; tentative D call: TRBD2 (6 bases). Trimming pared 7 bases from V and 7 bases from J, leaving 21 bases between. Germline V gene sequence: CDR1 SGDLS, CDR2 YYNGEE. The CDR3 has 14 residues. Here the CDR3 reads CASPKTGGRREQYF. Written as DNA, the CDR3 is TGTGCCAGCCCCAAAACCGGAGGGCGACGGGAGCAGTACTTC. Full variable domain (rest looked up from reference TRBV9 and TRBJ2-7): DSGVTQTPKHLITATGQRVTLRCSPRSGDLSVYWYQQSLDQGLQFLIQYYNGEERAKGNILERFSAQQFPDLHSELNLSSLELGDSALYFCASPKTGGRREQYFGPGTRLTVT.

The chain employs TRBV28 and TRBJ1-4; 9 bases map to TRBD1. Losses at the gene ends were 6 bases for V and 5 bases for J; bases not matched to a gene: 4. CDR1 and CDR2 from the germline V gene are MDHEN and SYDVKM. The CDR3 spans 14 residues. The DNA of the CDR3 is TGTGCCAGCAGACCCACAGGGGGCAATGAAAAACTGTTTTTT. It encodes CASRPTGGNEKLFF.

This clone was seen at least ten times. The chain recombines TRBV29-1 with TRBJ1-1; D perhaps matches TRBD1 (6 bases). CDR1 and CDR2 from the germline V gene are SQVTM and ANQGSEA. Trimming pared 4 bases from V and 7 bases from J, leaving 19 bases between. CDR3 size: 14 residues. CDR3 sequence reads: CSVVGLDSLGEAFF. DNA of the CDR3: TGCAGCGTTGTCGGTCTGGACAGCCTAGGTGAAGCTTTCTTT.